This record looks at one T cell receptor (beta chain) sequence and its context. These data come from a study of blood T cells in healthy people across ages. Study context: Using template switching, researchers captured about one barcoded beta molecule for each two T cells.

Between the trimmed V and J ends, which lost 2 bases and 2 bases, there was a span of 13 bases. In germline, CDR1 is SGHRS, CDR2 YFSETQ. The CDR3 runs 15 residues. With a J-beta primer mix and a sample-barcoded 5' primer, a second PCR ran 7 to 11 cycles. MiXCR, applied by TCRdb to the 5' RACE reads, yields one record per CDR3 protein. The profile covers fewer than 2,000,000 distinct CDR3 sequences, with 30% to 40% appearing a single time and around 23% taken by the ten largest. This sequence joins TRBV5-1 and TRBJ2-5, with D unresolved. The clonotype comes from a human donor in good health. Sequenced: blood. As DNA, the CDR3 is TGCGCCAGCAGCTTAACGACCAACTCACAAGAGACCCAGTACTTC. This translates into CASSLTTNSQETQYF.